The next 28 T cell receptor beta chains were all read from a single sample in a study of blood T cell repertoires in COVID-19. Generated by immunoSEQ multiplex PCR, the TCRdb table keeps only in-frame clones and is missing some. This sample has about 270,000 clones, with less than 85% found just once. Input material: peripheral blood. The receptors were gathered from a woman under 30 with acute or convalescent COVID-19.

This rearrangement joins TRBV27 to TRBJ2-1, with 7 bases lining up with TRBD2. The CDR3 contains 15 residues. Germline CDR1 and CDR2: MNHEY and SMNVEV (reference sequence). J was trimmed by 1 base and V by 3 bases; bases with no gene match: 3. CDR3 sequence reads: CASSFRDYSYNEQFF. The CDR3 DNA follows: TGTGCCAGCAGTTTCAGGGACTATTCCTACAATGAGCAGTTCTTC.

The V call is TRBV10-3, the J call TRBJ2-5; D unresolved. The CDR3 is made up of 14 amino acids. V lost 3 bases and J lost 0, with 8 bases in between. Germline V gene lookup returns CDR1 ENHRY and CDR2 SYGVKD. CDR3 DNA: TGTGCCATCAGTGAACCAGCGTACCAAGAGACCCAGTACTTC. Protein sequence: CAISEPAYQETQYF.

This clone was seen repeatedly, ten times or more. J is TRBJ2-7 and V is TRBV28; the D gene is possibly TRBD2 (5 bases). The germline gives CDR1 MDHEN, CDR2 SYDVKM. The germline V and J ends were trimmed by 5 bases and 2 bases, with 16 bases remaining between them. The CDR3 contains 15 residues. The DNA for the CDR3 is TGTGCCAGCAGTCCCGAGTGGGTGAGGGCCTACGAGCAGTACTTC. Its protein product is CASSPEWVRAYEQYF.

The rearrangement links TRBV21-1 to TRBJ2-3; the listed D gene, TRBD2, was not tested against the DNA. TRBV21-1 is annotated as a pseudogene. CDR3 length: 14 amino acids. The CDR3 spells CASRGLAGKGTQYF. As DNA, the CDR3 is TGTGCCAGCCGGGGACTAGCGGGCAAGGGTACGCAGTATTTT.

The table lists this clone with a count of one. The chain links TRBV5-6 to TRBJ2-7, with 13 nucleotides matching TRBD2. V gave up 0 bases and J gave up 0 bases; unmatched junction bases: 6. The CDR3 is 18 residues long. CDR1 SGHDT and CDR2 YYEEEE come from the germline V gene. In nucleotides, the CDR3 is TGTGCCAGCAGCTTGGTACTAGCGGGAGGGTACCGCTCCTACGAGCAGTACTTC. Its protein product is CASSLVLAGGYRSYEQYF.

The V call is TRBV19, the J call TRBJ2-1, with 9 bases that match TRBD2. Germline trimming cut 5 bases from V and 7 bases from J; bases unmatched to any gene: 6. CDR1 is LNHDA and CDR2 is SQIVND in the germline V gene (reference sequence). This CDR3 has 14 residues. As DNA, the CDR3 is TGTGCCAGTAGTGTAGCGGGAGAACATAATGAGCAGTTCTTC. Translated, it gives CASSVAGEHNEQFF.

The V gene is TRBV7-9, the J gene TRBJ2-2; maybe TRBD1 (6 bases). V was pared by 0 bases and J by 5 bases, with 19 bases between. The length of the CDR3 is 18 residues. Per the germline V gene, CDR1 is SEHNR and CDR2 is FQNEAQ (reference sequence). CDR3 in amino acids: CASSLARMGAGVTGELFF. The DNA for the CDR3 is TGTGCCAGCAGCTTAGCGCGCATGGGGGCCGGGGTTACCGGGGAGCTGTTTTTT. Full variable domain (missing parts from reference TRBV7-9 and TRBJ2-2): DTGVSQNPRHKITKRGQNVTFRCDPISEHNRLYWYRQTLGQGPEFLTYFQNEAQLEKSRLLSDRFSAERPKGSFSTLEIQRTEQGDSAMYLCASSLARMGAGVTGELFFGEGSRLTVL.

The chain joins TRBV7-9 to TRBJ1-3, with TRBD1 identical over 9 bases. CDR3 length equals 14 residues. CDR1 is SEHNR, CDR2 FQNEAQ, per germline (reference sequence). Losses at the gene ends were 5 bases for V and 8 bases for J; bases not matched to a gene: 7. CDR3 protein: CASSQTGGADTIYF. CDR3 nucleotide sequence: TGTGCCAGCAGCCAAACAGGGGGCGCAGACACCATATATTTT. The whole variable domain, filled in from reference TRBV7-9 and TRBJ1-3, reads DTGVSQNPRHKITKRGQNVTFRCDPISEHNRLYWYRQTLGQGPEFLTYFQNEAQLEKSRLLSDRFSAERPKGSFSTLEIQRTEQGDSAMYLCASSQTGGADTIYFGEGSWLTVV.

The V call is TRBV6-5, the J call TRBJ2-4, with a possible D match to TRBD2 (5 bases). V was cut by 6 bases and J by 8 bases, with 11 bases left in between. The germline gives CDR1 MNHEY, CDR2 SVGAGI. This CDR3 contains 12 residues. This CDR3 is CASSPGMDIQYF. In DNA form, the CDR3 reads TGTGCCAGCAGCCCGGGGATGGACATTCAGTACTTC.

There are a few counts of this clone. J is TRBJ2-5 and V is TRBV5-1, with 7 nucleotides matching TRBD2. After removal of 0 bases from V and 3 bases from J, the junction contained 11 bases not matched to a gene. The CDR3 sequence is 17 residues long. In germline, CDR1 is SGHRS, CDR2 YFSETQ. CDR3 amino acids: CASSLVWSSGKKETQYF. The CDR3 coding sequence is TGCGCCAGCAGCTTGGTTTGGTCTAGCGGAAAAAAAGAGACCCAGTACTTC.

In DNA, the CDR3 is TGTGCCAGCAGTTACCACTTGGACAGGATGAACACTGAAGCTTTCTTT. Translated, it gives CASSYHLDRMNTEAFF. This rearrangement joins TRBV6-5 to TRBJ1-1, with 7 nucleotides matching TRBD1. This CDR3 has 16 amino acids. Germline V gene lookup returns CDR1 MNHEY and CDR2 SVGAGI. After removal of 2 bases from V and 0 bases from J, the junction contained 6 bases not matched to a gene.

This clone was seen just once. V gene TRBV7-9 combines with J gene TRBJ2-3, with TRBD2 as a possible D gene (5 bases). The CDR3 spans 18 residues. In germline, CDR1 is SEHNR, CDR2 FQNEAQ (reference sequence). With 3 bases removed from V and 3 bases from J, the gap between germline ends came to 22 bases. As DNA, the CDR3 is TGTGCCAGCAGCTTGTTGAGCGGTCCTCAGACAAGGACAGATACGCAGTATTTT. Amino acid sequence: CASSLLSGPQTRTDTQYF. Supplemented by reference TRBV7-9 and TRBJ2-3, the full variable domain reads DTGVSQNPRHKITKRGQNVTFRCDPISEHNRLYWYRQTLGQGPEFLTYFQNEAQLEKSRLLSDRFSAERPKGSFSTLEIQRTEQGDSAMYLCASSLLSGPQTRTDTQYFGPGTRLTVL.

The rearrangement links TRBV4-2 to TRBJ2-2; 12 nucleotides match TRBD2. CDR1 and CDR2 from the germline V gene are LGHNA and YNFKEQ. J lost 1 base, V lost 3 bases, and 9 bases had no gene match. The CDR3 is made up of 19 amino acids. CDR3: CASSHRLAGDWGNTGELFF. CDR3 sequence (DNA): TGTGCCAGCAGCCACAGACTAGCGGGGGACTGGGGGAACACCGGGGAGCTGTTTTTT.

This rearrangement joins TRBV2 to TRBJ2-2; TRBD1 matches 7 bases. This CDR3 region has 18 residues. Germline lookup yields CDR1 SNHLY and CDR2 FYNNEI. V shed 3 bases, J shed 4 bases, and the junction held 14 bases outside the gene matches. CDR3 nucleotides: TGTGCCAGCAGTGATTATAGGTCGACAGGGAAGATCACCGGGGAGCTGTTTTTT. Its protein product is CASSDYRSTGKITGELFF.

This chain links TRBV7-9 with TRBJ2-5, with 8 bases aligning to TRBD2. The CDR3 runs to 13 residues. The V and J ends lost 3 bases and 5 bases, in that order; junction bases with no gene match: 2. Germline CDR1 is SEHNR and CDR2 is FQNEAQ (reference sequence). The CDR3 region has the DNA TGTGCCAGCAGCTTCGGGGGGGAGGAGACCCAGTACTTC. It encodes CASSFGGEETQYF.

The rearrangement joins TRBV7-2 to TRBJ2-7; possibly TRBD1 for D (6 bases). CDR1 and CDR2 (germline): SGHTA, FQGNSA. The ends were cut back, 5 bases at V and 1 base at J, with 12 bases in the middle. This CDR3 is built from 14 residues. The CDR3 DNA reads as TGTGCCAGCAGCCCAGGGGCGAGATCCTACGAGCAGTACTTC. This encodes CASSPGARSYEQYF.

This sequence joins TRBV7-2 and TRBJ1-2, with D perhaps TRBD1 (5 bases). This CDR3 is 13 amino acids long. Trimming stripped 1 base from V and 3 bases from J, with 6 bases between. Germline V gene sequence: CDR1 SGHTA, CDR2 FQGNSA. Here the CDR3 DNA reads TGTGCCAGCAGCTTAGTAGGGGACTATGGCTACACCTTC. Its translation: CASSLVGDYGYTF.

This chain joins TRBV7-9 and TRBJ2-7; no clear D. CDR3 length equals 11 residues. From germline, CDR1 is SEHNR and CDR2 FQNEAQ (reference sequence). The V end lost 3 bases, the J end lost 2 bases, and 2 bases lay between the germline ends. The CDR3 spells CASSFTYEQYF. The CDR3, as DNA: TGTGCCAGCAGCTTTACCTACGAGCAGTACTTC.

This clone was seen a single time. This chain links TRBV25-1 with TRBJ2-7; 10 bases agree with TRBD1. Germline V gene sequence: CDR1 MGHDK, CDR2 SYGVNS. V shed 5 bases and J 2 bases; nucleotides not matched to a gene: 6. The CDR3 extends over 15 amino acids. Here the CDR3 DNA reads TGTGCCAGCAGTCGGACAGGGACAGGGGCCTACGAGCAGTACTTC. This sequence encodes CASSRTGTGAYEQYF.

This clone was seen a handful of times. The chain is built from TRBV5-8 and TRBJ2-7, with 11 bases identical to TRBD2. The CDR3 sequence is 19 residues long. The V gene's germline CDR1 is SGHTS and CDR2 YDEGEE. J was trimmed by 1 base and V by 3 bases; bases with no gene match: 15. The CDR3 sequence: CASSWGRVAGGPGSYEQYF. In nucleotides, the CDR3 is TGTGCCAGCAGCTGGGGACGAGTAGCGGGAGGGCCAGGGTCCTACGAGCAGTACTTC. The variable domain in full, with the rest retrieved from reference TRBV5-8 and TRBJ2-7, is EAGVTQSPTHLIKTRGQQATLRCSPISGHTSVYWYQQALGLGLQFLLWYDEGEERNRGNFPPRFSGRQFPNYSSELNVNALELEDSALYLCASSWGRVAGGPGSYEQYFGPGTRLTVT.

This CDR3 is CASSPVHGGGNSPLHF. Here the CDR3 DNA reads TGTGCCAGCAGCCCCGTCCATGGCGGGGGAAATTCACCCCTCCACTTT. This chain joins TRBV11-2 and TRBJ1-6; TRBD1 is a possible D gene (5 bases). The CDR3 is 16 residues long. Germline CDR1 is SGHAT and CDR2 is FQNNGV. The V and J ends lost 5 bases and 7 bases respectively, with 18 bases between them.

Worth noting for this clone: The sample carries other DNA sequences with the same CDR3. The genes are TRBV6-5 and TRBJ2-6; possible D gene TRBD2, 6 bases. CDR3 length: 16 amino acids. Looked up from germline, CDR1 is MNHEY and CDR2 is SVGAGI. Trimming removed 0 bases from V and 0 bases from J, with 6 bases in between. CDR3 residues: CASSYSGGSGANVLTF. The DNA of the CDR3 is TGTGCCAGCAGTTACTCCGGGGGCTCTGGGGCCAACGTCCTGACTTTC.

CDR3 in DNA: TGTGCCAGCAGCTTTCTGGGACAGGGTACTGAAGCTTTCTTT. It encodes CASSFLGQGTEAFF. The gene calls are TRBV7-2 and TRBJ1-1, with 9 bases matching TRBD1. V trimming: 3 bases; J trimming: 5 bases; junction bases outside the gene matches: 4. CDR1 SGHTA and CDR2 FQGNSA come from the germline V gene. The CDR3 length is 14 residues.

The chain is built from TRBV4-3 and TRBJ1-4; D gene unclear. The CDR3 runs to 15 residues. V was clipped by 4 bases and J by 0 bases, with 9 bases between them. In germline, CDR1 is LGHNA, CDR2 YSLEER. The CDR3 loop is CASSLSGSTNEKLFF. The CDR3 coding sequence is TGCGCCAGCAGCCTGTCGGGATCAACTAATGAAAAACTGTTTTTT.

The chain is built from TRBV27 and TRBJ1-1; 7 bases map to TRBD1. Germline V gene data show CDR1 as MNHEY and CDR2 as SMNVEV (reference sequence). This CDR3 comprises 16 residues. J gave up 1 base and V 4 bases, and 9 bases lay outside the gene matches. The CDR3 here is CASSSEQQGRNTEAFF. The DNA of the CDR3 is TGTGCCAGCAGTTCAGAACAACAGGGGAGGAACACTGAAGCTTTCTTT.

V gene TRBV7-2 combines with J gene TRBJ2-1, with 7 bases lining up with TRBD2. Per germline, CDR1 SGHTA and CDR2 FQGNSA. V dropped 1 base and J dropped 6; count of bases not matched to a gene: 15. The CDR3 has 18 amino acids. The DNA of the CDR3 is TGTGCCAGCAGCTTAGGAGTACGGCGGGAGTATGCAGGCAATGAGCAGTTCTTC. Residues: CASSLGVRREYAGNEQFF.

This clone was found once. J is TRBJ1-1 and V is TRBV5-5; no clear D. The germline V and J ends were trimmed by 1 base and 0 bases, with 4 bases remaining between them. CDR1 and CDR2 (germline): SGHKS, YYEKEE (reference sequence). The CDR3 runs to 13 residues. The CDR3 nucleotides are TGTGCCAGCAGCTTGTCGGTGAACACTGAAGCTTTCTTT. It specifies CASSLSVNTEAFF.

This chain joins TRBV7-2 and TRBJ2-7; maybe TRBD1 (6 bases). The length of the CDR3 is 12 residues. Trimming took off 5 bases at V and 4 bases at J, with 9 bases between the two ends. Germline lookup yields CDR1 SGHTA and CDR2 FQGNSA. CDR3 in DNA: TGTGCCAGCAGCGTACAGGGTTACGAGCAGTACTTC. It is translated as CASSVQGYEQYF.